One and the same sample provided the 5 T cell receptor beta chains below, sequenced in a study of CD8 T cells in Susac syndrome. cDNA came from around 0.54 to 1 ug RNA primed by random hexamers. TCRdb itself ran the immunoSEQ multiplex PCR reads through MiXCR, one entry per CDR3 protein. The data show about 300,000 distinct CDR3 sequences, 89% seen once. The sequenced sample consisted of CD8+ T cells from PBMCs. All receptors come from a human donor with multiple sclerosis.

The chain is built from TRBV27 and TRBJ2-2; D unclear. The germline V gene encodes CDR1 MNHEY and CDR2 SMNVEV (reference sequence). Trimming stripped 5 bases from V and 1 base from J, with 5 bases between. CDR3 size: 13 residues. CDR3 in amino acids: CASSPVNTGELFF. Here the CDR3 DNA reads TGTGCCAGCAGTCCCGTGAACACCGGGGAGCTGTTTTTT.

The CDR3 here is CASSLRQGGMETQYF. CDR3 in DNA: TGTGCCAGCAGCTTACGGCAGGGGGGGATGGAGACCCAGTACTTC. The genes are TRBV7-9 and TRBJ2-5; D possibly uses TRBD1 or TRBD2 (7 bases each). Between the trimmed V and J ends, which lost 2 bases and 5 bases, there was a span of 15 bases. In germline, CDR1 is SEHNR, CDR2 FQNEAQ (reference sequence). CDR3 length equals 15 residues.

The rearrangement links TRBV12-3 or TRBV12-4 to TRBJ1-1; TRBD1 agrees at 8 bases. This CDR3 has 13 amino acids. The V and J ends lost 5 bases and 4 bases, in that order; junction bases with no gene match: 3. The CDR3 DNA follows: TGTGCCAGCAGTGCCACAGGGGGCACTGAAGCTTTCTTT. It yields the protein CASSATGGTEAFF.

The V gene is TRBV11-2, the J gene TRBJ2-4; possibly TRBD1 for D (5 bases). Trimming shortened V by 1 base and J by 7 bases, and 8 bases separated the two germline ends. CDR3 length: 13 residues. Germline V gives CDR1 SGHAT, CDR2 FQNNGV. Here the CDR3 reads CASSLATDNIQYF. The CDR3 nucleotides read TGTGCCAGCAGCTTAGCGACAGATAACATTCAGTACTTC. Full variable domain (missing parts from reference TRBV11-2 and TRBJ2-4): EAGVAQSPRYKIIEKRQSVAFWCNPISGHATLYWYQQILGQGPKLLIQFQNNGVVDDSQLPKDRFSAERLKGVDSTLKIQPAKLEDSAVYLCASSLATDNIQYFGAGTRLSVL.

The chain combines TRBV30 with TRBJ1-1, with unresolved D. Germline loops: CDR1 GTSNPN, CDR2 SVGIG (reference sequence). The length of the CDR3 is 12 residues. Trimming removed 3 bases at V and 7 bases at J, with 12 bases between. Here the CDR3 reads CAWSAKHGEAFF. In DNA form, the CDR3 reads TGTGCCTGGAGCGCCAAACACGGTGAAGCTTTCTTT.